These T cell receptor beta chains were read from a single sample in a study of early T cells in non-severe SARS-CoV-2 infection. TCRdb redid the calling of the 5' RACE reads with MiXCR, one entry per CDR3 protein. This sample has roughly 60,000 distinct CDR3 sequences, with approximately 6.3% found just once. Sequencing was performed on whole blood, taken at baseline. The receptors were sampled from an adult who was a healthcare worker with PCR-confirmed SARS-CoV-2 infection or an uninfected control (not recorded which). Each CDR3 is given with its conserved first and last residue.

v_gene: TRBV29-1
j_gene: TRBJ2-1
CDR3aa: CSVGGQYNEQFF

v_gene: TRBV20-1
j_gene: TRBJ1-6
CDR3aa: CSARDSSYNSPLHF

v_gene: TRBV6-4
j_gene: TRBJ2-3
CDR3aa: CASSEKATDTQYF

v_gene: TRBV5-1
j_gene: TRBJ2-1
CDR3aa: CASSPSGADYNEQFF

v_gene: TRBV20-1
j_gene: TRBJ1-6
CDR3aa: CSAQVRDNSPLHF

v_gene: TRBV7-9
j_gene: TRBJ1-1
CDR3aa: CASSPPMGTEAFF

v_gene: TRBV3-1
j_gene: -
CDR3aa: CASSLQVGPDTQHF

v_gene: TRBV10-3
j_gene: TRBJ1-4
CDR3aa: CAISDRGHATNEKLFF

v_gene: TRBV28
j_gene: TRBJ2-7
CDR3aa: CASSLEVVDEQYF

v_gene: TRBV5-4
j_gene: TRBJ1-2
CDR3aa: CASSLALRTGQESNYGYTF

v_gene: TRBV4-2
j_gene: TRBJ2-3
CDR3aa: CASSQYRDSTDTQYF

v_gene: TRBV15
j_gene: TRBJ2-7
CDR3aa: CATSRGTGEQYF

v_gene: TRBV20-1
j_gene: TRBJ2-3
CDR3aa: CSAEGVPSTDTQYF

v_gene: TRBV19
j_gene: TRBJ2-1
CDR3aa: CASMDRGHGNEQFF

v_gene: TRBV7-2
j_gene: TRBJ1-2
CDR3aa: CASSQLTGTLLGYTF

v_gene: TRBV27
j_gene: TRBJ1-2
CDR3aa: CASSLSGRFYGYTF

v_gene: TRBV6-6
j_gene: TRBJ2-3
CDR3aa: CASSLTDSTDTQYF

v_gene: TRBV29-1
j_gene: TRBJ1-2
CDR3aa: CSASTLGGYTF

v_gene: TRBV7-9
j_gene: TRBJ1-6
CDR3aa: CASSNEARSSPLHF

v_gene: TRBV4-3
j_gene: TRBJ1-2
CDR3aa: CASSQDRDSYGYTF

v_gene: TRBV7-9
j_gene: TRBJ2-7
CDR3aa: CASSLGGDSYEQYF

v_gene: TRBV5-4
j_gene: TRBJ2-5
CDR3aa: CASSLGGTKTQYF

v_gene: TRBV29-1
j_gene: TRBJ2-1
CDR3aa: CSVAYSGGISYNEQFF

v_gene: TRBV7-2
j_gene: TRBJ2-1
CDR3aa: CASSFGRTGVDNEQFF

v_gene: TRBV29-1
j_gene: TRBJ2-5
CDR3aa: CSVEGVPETQYF

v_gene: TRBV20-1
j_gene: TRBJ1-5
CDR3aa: CSAARDRNQPQHF

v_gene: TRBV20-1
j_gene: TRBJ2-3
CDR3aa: CSAPLADTQYF

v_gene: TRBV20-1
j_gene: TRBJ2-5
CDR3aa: CSAARGFQETQYF

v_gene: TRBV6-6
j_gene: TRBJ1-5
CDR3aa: CASSAGQGISGRQPQHF

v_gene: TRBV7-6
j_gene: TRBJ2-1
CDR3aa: CASSLLRTGGDEQFF

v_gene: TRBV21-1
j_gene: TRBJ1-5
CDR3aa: CASSKREQPTGEANQPQHF

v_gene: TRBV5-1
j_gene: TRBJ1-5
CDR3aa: CASSLTGHVDQPQHF

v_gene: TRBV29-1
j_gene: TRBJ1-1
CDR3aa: CSVPGFRWNTEAFF

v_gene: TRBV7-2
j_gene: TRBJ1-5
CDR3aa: CASSPVLLEPQHF

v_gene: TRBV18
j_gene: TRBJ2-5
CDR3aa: CASSWGQQETQYF

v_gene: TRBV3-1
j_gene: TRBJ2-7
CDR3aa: CASSQGPLLRGVYEQYF

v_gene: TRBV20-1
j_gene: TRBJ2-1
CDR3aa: CSAMGTFYNEQFF

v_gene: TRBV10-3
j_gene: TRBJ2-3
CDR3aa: CAISERGGGLATDTQYF

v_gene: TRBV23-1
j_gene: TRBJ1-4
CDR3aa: CASSQPPRQGSTNEKLFF

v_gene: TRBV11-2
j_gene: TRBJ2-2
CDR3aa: CASSLVRAGGELFF

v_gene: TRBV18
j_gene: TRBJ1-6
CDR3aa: CASSPSQAGDNSPLHF

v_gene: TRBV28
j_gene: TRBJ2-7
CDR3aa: CASSLLPRTEEYF

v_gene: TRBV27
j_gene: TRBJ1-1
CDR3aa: CASSLLWDRGKGTEAFF

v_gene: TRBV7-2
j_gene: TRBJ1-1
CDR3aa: CASSPRRTEAFF

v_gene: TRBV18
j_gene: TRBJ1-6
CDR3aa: CASSPFPGSSSPLHF

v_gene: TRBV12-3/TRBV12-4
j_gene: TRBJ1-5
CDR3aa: CATSGQGGSSAGNQPQHF

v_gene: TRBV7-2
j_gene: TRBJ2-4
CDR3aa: CASSSLRTVTNIQYF

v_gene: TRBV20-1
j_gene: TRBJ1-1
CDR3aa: CSARPTGKRGNTEAFF

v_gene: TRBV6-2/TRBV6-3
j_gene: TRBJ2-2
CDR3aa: CASSYGENTGELFF

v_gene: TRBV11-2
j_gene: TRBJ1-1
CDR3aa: CASSLEADGGTNTEAFF

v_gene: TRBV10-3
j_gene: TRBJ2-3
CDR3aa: CAISYGAASTDTQYF

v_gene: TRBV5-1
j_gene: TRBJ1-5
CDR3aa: CASSLGTGDQPQHF

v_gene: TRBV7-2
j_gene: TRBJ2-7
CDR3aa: CASSPRTGGFRYEQYF

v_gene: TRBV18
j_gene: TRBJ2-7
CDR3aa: CASSLARSGTGFNEQYF

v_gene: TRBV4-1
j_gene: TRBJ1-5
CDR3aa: CASSQDPTGRPNQPQHF

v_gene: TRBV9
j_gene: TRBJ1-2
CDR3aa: CASSTGTGGLYGYTF

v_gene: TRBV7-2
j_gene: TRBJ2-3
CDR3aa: CASSLGLAGGPSTDTQYF